This is a list of T cell receptor beta chains from one sample in a study of PD-1 blockade in mismatch repair-deficient tumors. Assay: immunoSEQ multiplex PCR; the TCRdb copy retains only in-frame clones and omits some. The data hold around 15,000 clones, with about four fifths observed a single time. The starting material was PBMCs, obtained 4 weeks after starting pembrolizumab. The receptor source for this set is an adult with mismatch repair-deficient cancer. CDR3s include the opening cysteine and the closing phenylalanine or tryptophan. A D gene is named only where the DNA matches it firmly. Where a row states a size, it is once, few, many or the class of an expanded clone; other rows omit it.

CDR3: CASTAGQGAINEQFF
DNA: TGCGCCAGCACAGCGGGACAGGGGGCGATCAATGAGCAGTTCTTC
size: -
D: TRBD1
J: TRBJ2-1
V: TRBV23-1

CDR3: CASSDSNGLGNQPQHF
DNA: TGTGCCAGCAGTGACTCGAACGGGTTGGGCAATCAGCCCCAGCATTTT
size: -
D: -
J: TRBJ1-5
V: TRBV6-4

CDR3: CASSGSGSRGELFF
DNA: TGTGCCAGCAGCGGGAGCGGGAGCAGAGGGGAGCTGTTTTTT
size: -
D: TRBD2
J: TRBJ2-2
V: TRBV11-2

CDR3: CASSRPGYDEQYF
DNA: TGCGCCAGCAGCCGACCAGGGTACGACGAGCAGTACTTC
size: few
D: -
J: TRBJ2-7
V: TRBV4-1

CDR3: CASSHQADTQYF
DNA: TGTGCCAGCAGTCACCAGGCAGATACGCAGTATTTT
size: -
D: -
J: TRBJ2-3
V: TRBV2

CDR3: CASSLLGGSEGEQYF
DNA: TGTGCCAGCAGCTTACTTGGGGGCTCAGAGGGCGAGCAGTACTTC
size: -
D: -
J: TRBJ2-7
V: TRBV7-9

CDR3: CASSLSYYRGADEQFF
DNA: TGTGCCAGCAGCTTGTCTTATTACAGGGGGGCTGATGAGCAGTTCTTC
size: once
D: TRBD1
J: TRBJ2-1
V: TRBV7-2

CDR3: CASSLRGTNEKLFF
DNA: TGTGCCAGCAGCTTGCGGGGGACTAATGAAAAACTGTTTTTT
size: -
D: -
J: TRBJ1-4
V: TRBV5-6

CDR3: CASSISGSTYNEQFF
DNA: TGTGCCAGCAGCATTAGCGGGAGCACCTACAATGAGCAGTTCTTC
size: -
D: TRBD2
J: TRBJ2-1
V: TRBV9

CDR3: CASSDWALSNQPQHF
DNA: TGTGCCAGCAGTGACTGGGCCCTTAGCAATCAGCCCCAGCATTTT
size: -
D: -
J: TRBJ1-5
V: TRBV6-1

CDR3: CASSLNRGTEAFF
DNA: TGTGCCAGCAGCTTAAACAGGGGTACTGAAGCTTTCTTT
size: -
D: TRBD1
J: TRBJ1-1
V: TRBV7-3

CDR3: CATSWGLAQYSGANVLTF
DNA: TGTGCCACCAGCTGGGGACTAGCGCAGTACTCTGGGGCCAACGTCCTGACTTTC
size: -
D: TRBD2
J: TRBJ2-6
V: TRBV15

CDR3: CAWSVWAGGPTVSALHF
DNA: TGTGCCTGGAGTGTTTGGGCGGGGGGGCCGACCGTGTCGGCCCTCCACTTT
size: -
D: -
J: TRBJ1-6
V: TRBV30

CDR3: CASSPGTHSREQYF
DNA: TGCGCCAGCAGCCCCGGGACTCACTCGCGGGAGCAGTACTTC
size: -
D: -
J: TRBJ2-7
V: TRBV10-1

CDR3: CASSYSPNGAANEQFF
DNA: TGTGCCAGCAGTTACTCGCCCAATGGAGCTGCCAATGAGCAGTTCTTC
size: -
D: -
J: TRBJ2-1
V: TRBV6-5

CDR3: CASRFGGQVAEQYF
DNA: TGCGCCAGCCGCTTTGGGGGACAGGTTGCCGAGCAGTACTTC
size: -
D: TRBD1
J: TRBJ2-7
V: TRBV5-1

CDR3: CASSAGVSGRSPFF
DNA: TGTGCCAGTAGTGCGGGAGTTAGCGGGAGAAGTCCGTTCTTC
size: -
D: TRBD2
J: TRBJ2-1
V: TRBV19